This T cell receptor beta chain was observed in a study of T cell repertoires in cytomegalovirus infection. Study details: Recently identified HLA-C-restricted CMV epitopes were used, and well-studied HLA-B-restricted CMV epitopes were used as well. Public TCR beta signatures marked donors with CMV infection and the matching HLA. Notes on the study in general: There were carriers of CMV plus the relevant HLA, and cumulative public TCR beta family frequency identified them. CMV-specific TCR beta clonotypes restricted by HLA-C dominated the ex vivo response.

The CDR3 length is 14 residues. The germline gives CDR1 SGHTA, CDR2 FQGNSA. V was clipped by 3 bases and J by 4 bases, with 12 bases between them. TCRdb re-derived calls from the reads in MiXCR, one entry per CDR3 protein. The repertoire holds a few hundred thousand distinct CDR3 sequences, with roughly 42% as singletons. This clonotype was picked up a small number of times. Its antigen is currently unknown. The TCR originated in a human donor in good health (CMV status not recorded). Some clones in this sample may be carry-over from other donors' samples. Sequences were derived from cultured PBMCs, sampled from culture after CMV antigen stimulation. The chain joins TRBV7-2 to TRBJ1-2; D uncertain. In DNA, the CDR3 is TGTGCCAGCAGCTTGAGCACTGCGGGCTATGGCTACACCTTC. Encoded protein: CASSLSTAGYGYTF.